This is a list of T cell receptor beta chains from one sample in a study of response to subunit inactivated influenza vaccine. MiXCR, run by TCRdb on the RT-PCR reads, gives a single entry per CDR3 protein. The repertoire consists of about 540,000 distinct CDR3 sequences, with under 30% occurring once and the leading ten covering about 3%. The sample was also reused in another study, on T cells expressing NK-cell markers.

This specimen was CD4+ T cells sorted from PBMCs, taken 12 days after vaccination. The receptor set was obtained from a man between 50 and 59 years old who received an inactivated influenza vaccine. CDR3s include the opening cysteine and the closing phenylalanine or tryptophan. D genes are given only for firm matches. The listing skips clone size in some rows; elsewhere it reads once, few, many or a size class.

D	V	J	size	CDR3	DNA
NA	TRBV4-2	TRBJ1-6	few	CASSQDPGDSSPLHF	TGTGCCAGCAGCCAGGACCCCGGAGATTCTTCACCCCTCCACTTT
TRBD1	TRBV5-1	TRBJ2-3	many	CASSSGQGADTQYF	TGTGCCAGCAGTTCGGGACAGGGGGCTGATACGCAGTATTTT
TRBD2	TRBV6-5	TRBJ2-7	few	CASSYSILAGSEQYF	TGTGCCAGCAGTTACTCGATACTAGCGGGGAGCGAGCAGTACTTC
TRBD1	TRBV5-1	TRBJ2-2	NA	CASIPGQGITGELFF	TGCGCCAGCATTCCGGGACAGGGGATCACCGGGGAGCTGTTTTTT
NA	TRBV30	TRBJ2-3	NA	CAWGRGEDTQYF	TGTGCCTGGGGCCGGGGCGAAGATACGCAGTATTTT
TRBD2	TRBV20-1	TRBJ2-1	NA	CSAAGGANNEQFF	TGCAGCGCGGCGGGGGGGGCGAACAATGAGCAGTTCTTC
NA	TRBV7-7	TRBJ2-7	NA	CASSPDSSYEQYF	TGTGCTAGCAGCCCGGACAGCTCATACGAGCAGTACTTC
NA	TRBV2	TRBJ2-3	once	CASSSQGGGTDTQYF	TGTGCCAGCAGTTCCCAGGGGGGAGGAACAGATACGCAGTATTTT
TRBD1	TRBV6-1	TRBJ2-3	few	CASRTGVVADTQYF	TGTGCCAGCAGAACAGGGGTAGTAGCAGATACGCAGTATTTT
NA	TRBV29-1	TRBJ1-1	many	CSVVIARGNTEAFF	TGCAGCGTTGTTATCGCCAGGGGGAACACTGAAGCTTTCTTT